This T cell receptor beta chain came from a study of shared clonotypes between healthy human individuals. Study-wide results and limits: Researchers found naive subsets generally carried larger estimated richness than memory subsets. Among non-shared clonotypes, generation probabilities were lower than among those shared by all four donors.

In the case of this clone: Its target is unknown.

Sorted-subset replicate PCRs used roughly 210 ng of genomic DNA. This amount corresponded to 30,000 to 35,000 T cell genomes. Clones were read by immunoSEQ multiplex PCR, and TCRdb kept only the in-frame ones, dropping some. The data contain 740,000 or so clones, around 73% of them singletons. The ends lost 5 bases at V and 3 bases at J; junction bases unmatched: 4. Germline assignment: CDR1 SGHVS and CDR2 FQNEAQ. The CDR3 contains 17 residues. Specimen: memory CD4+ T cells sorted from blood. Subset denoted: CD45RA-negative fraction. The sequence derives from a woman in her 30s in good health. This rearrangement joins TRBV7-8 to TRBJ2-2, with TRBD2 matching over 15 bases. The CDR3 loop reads CASSRGLAGGDTGELFF. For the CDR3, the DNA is TGTGCCAGCAGCCGGGGACTAGCGGGAGGTGACACCGGGGAGCTGTTTTTT. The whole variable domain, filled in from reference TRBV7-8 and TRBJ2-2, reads GAGVSQSPRYKVAKRGQDVALRCDPISGHVSLFWYQQALGQGPEFLTYFQNEAQLDKSGLPSDRFFAERPEGSVSTLKIQRTQQEDSAVYLCASSRGLAGGDTGELFFGEGSRLTVL.